A selection of T cell receptor beta chains follows, all from one sample in a study of high-grade serous ovarian cancer treatment subgroups. The data were produced by immunoSEQ multiplex PCR, yet TCRdb's version contains in-frame clones alone and is incomplete. Here the sample spans around 4,000 clones, 70% to 75% being singletons. Sample: tumor tissue. The receptors were sampled from a human donor with high-grade serous ovarian cancer. Both conserved end residues are part of each CDR3. D genes are given only for firm matches. The size of a clone is reported for some rows only, either as once, few or many, or as a class for expanded clones.

J: TRBJ1-4; size: NA; length: 15; D: TRBD1; V: TRBV7-9; DNA: TGTGCCAGCAGGGGCCGGGACAGCACTAATGAAAAACTGTTTTTT; CDR3: CASRGRDSTNEKLFF
J: TRBJ2-3; size: few; length: 15; D: TRBD1; V: TRBV10-2; DNA: TGCGCCAGCAGGACAGGGGGCATGCGCGCAGATACGCAGTATTTT; CDR3: CASRTGGMRADTQYF
J: TRBJ1-1; size: NA; length: 15; D: NA; V: TRBV6-1; DNA: TGTGCCAGCAGTAGAAGCAGGGGAAAGAACACTGAAGCTTTCTTT; CDR3: CASSRSRGKNTEAFF
J: TRBJ2-1; size: NA; length: 12; D: NA; V: TRBV9; DNA: TGTGCCAGCAGCGTACCAGGGGGGGAACAGTTCTTC; CDR3: CASSVPGGEQFF
J: TRBJ2-5; size: NA; length: 13; D: TRBD1; V: TRBV29-1; DNA: TGCAGCGTTGGGACAGGGAAGGCAGAGACCCAGTACTTC; CDR3: CSVGTGKAETQYF
J: TRBJ1-5; size: few; length: 14; D: TRBD1; V: TRBV29-1; DNA: TGCAGCGTAGCCGGACAGGCTAGCAATCAGCCCCAGCATTTT; CDR3: CSVAGQASNQPQHF
J: TRBJ2-3; size: NA; length: 15; D: TRBD1; V: TRBV2; DNA: TGTGCCAGCAGTGGGGACAGGGGGAACACAGATACGCAGTATTTT; CDR3: CASSGDRGNTDTQYF
J: TRBJ1-2; size: NA; length: 13; D: TRBD1; V: TRBV11-2; DNA: TGTGCCAGCAGCTTAGGGACAGGGGACGGCTACACCTTC; CDR3: CASSLGTGDGYTF
J: TRBJ2-7; size: NA; length: 16; D: NA; V: TRBV5-5; DNA: TGTGCCAGCAGCTTGGATCGGACAATCAACGCCTACGAGCAGTACTTC; CDR3: CASSLDRTINAYEQYF
J: TRBJ2-3; size: NA; length: 14; D: NA; V: TRBV19; DNA: TGTGCCACTGGGGCGGGGCGTAACACAGATACGCAGTATTTT; CDR3: CATGAGRNTDTQYF